The 29 T cell receptor beta chains given below trace back to one sample, sequenced in a study of shared clonotypes between healthy human individuals. Produced via immunoSEQ multiplex PCR; TCRdb's table is partial and in-frame only. The sample yields over 1.5 million clones, about 98% seen once. Sequenced input: naive CD4+ T cells sorted from blood. This sample's subset: CD45RA+ positively selected. Receptors were obtained from a man aged 30 to 39 in good health.

Comment on this clone: This sample also contains other DNA sequences that code for the same CDR3. CDR3 protein: CASSLRTGNYGYTF. CDR3 nucleotide sequence: TGTGCCAGCAGTTTAAGGACTGGGAACTATGGCTACACCTTC. The rearrangement links TRBV7-2 to TRBJ1-2; D gene ambiguous. The V and J ends lost 6 bases and 2 bases respectively, with 13 bases between them. The CDR3 runs 14 residues. CDR1 and CDR2 (germline): SGHTA, FQGNSA. The full variable domain, its missing parts supplied by reference TRBV7-2 and TRBJ1-2, is GAGVSQSPSNKVTEKGKDVELRCDPISGHTALYWYRQSLGQGLEFLIYFQGNSAPDKSGLPSDRFSAERTGGSVSTLTIQRTQQEDSAVYLCASSLRTGNYGYTFGSGTRLTVV.

The V gene is TRBV19, the J gene TRBJ2-7; TRBD1 agrees at 8 bases. This CDR3 spans 14 amino acids. J gave up 5 bases and V 3 bases, and 6 bases lay outside the gene matches. Per germline, CDR1 LNHDA and CDR2 SQIVND (reference sequence). The CDR3 sequence: CASSIGTGGNEQYF. CDR3 in DNA: TGTGCCAGTAGTATCGGAACAGGGGGAAACGAGCAGTACTTC.

This clone was seen only once. The rearrangement joins TRBV7-6 to TRBJ2-5; D might be TRBD1 (6 bases). Germline V lookup: CDR1 SGHVS, CDR2 FNYEAQ. Between the trimmed V and J ends, which lost 5 bases and 3 bases, there was a span of 19 bases. The CDR3 totals 16 residues. CDR3: CASSPGLGAGEETQYF. Here the CDR3 DNA reads TGTGCCAGCAGCCCCGGGTTAGGAGCAGGGGAAGAGACCCAGTACTTC.

The chain combines TRBV25-1 with TRBJ2-1, with 8 bases aligning to TRBD2. This CDR3 spans 17 amino acids. Germline lookup yields CDR1 MGHDK and CDR2 SYGVNS. J was trimmed by 3 bases and V by 1 base; bases with no gene match: 8. CDR3 sequence reads: CASSESLGSGGYNEQFF. CDR3 in DNA: TGTGCCAGCAGTGAATCATTGGGCAGCGGGGGCTACAATGAGCAGTTCTTC. Full variable domain (missing parts from reference TRBV25-1 and TRBJ2-1): EADIYQTPRYLVIGTGKKITLECSQTMGHDKMYWYQQDPGMELHLIHYSYGVNSTEKGDLSSESTVSRIRTEHFPLTLESARPSHTSQYLCASSESLGSGGYNEQFFGPGTRLTVL.

The CDR3 DNA is TGCGCCAGCAGCCAGCCGGGACAGGGTAATCAGCCCCAGCATTTT. The encoded protein is CASSQPGQGNQPQHF. V gene TRBV4-1 combines with J gene TRBJ1-5; TRBD1 matches 9 bases. V lost 3 bases, J lost 4 bases, and 4 bases stayed unmatched. CDR1 is MGHRA and CDR2 is YSYEKL in the germline V gene. The CDR3 covers 15 residues.

V gene TRBV6-4 combines with J gene TRBJ2-1, with a possible D match to TRBD1 (6 bases). Germline assignment: CDR1 MRHNA and CDR2 SNTAGT. Trimming stripped 5 bases from V and 7 bases from J, with 12 bases between. The CDR3 covers 13 residues. The CDR3 spells CASSWTQGNEQFF. The CDR3 bases are TGTGCCAGCAGTTGGACCCAGGGGAATGAGCAGTTCTTC.

Comments on this clone: Lacking the conserved final phenylalanine or tryptophan, this CDR3 likely reflects a read error. It is unclear where the CDR3 begins or ends on the DNA, so no DNA is shown, and the CDR3 is as TCRdb lists it. The chain carries TRBV2 and TRBJ2-7; the D call of TRBD1 is as the table states it, not checked on the DNA. The CDR3 is 9 amino acids in total, end residues counted. CDR1 is SNHLY and CDR2 is FYNNEI in the germline V gene. This CDR3 reads CASRTGTVL.

The chain uses TRBV19 and TRBJ1-1; the match to TRBD1 covers 9 bases. Germline CDR1 is LNHDA and CDR2 is SQIVND (reference sequence). The CDR3 contains 15 residues. Losses at the gene ends were 4 bases for V and 5 bases for J; bases not matched to a gene: 8. CDR3 DNA: TGTGCCAGTAGTAACCCGGGACAGGGAATTACTGAAGCTTTCTTT. This encodes CASSNPGQGITEAFF.

V usage is TRBV7-2 and J usage is TRBJ2-7, with D perhaps being TRBD1 or TRBD2 (5 bases each). V was clipped by 6 bases and J by 3 bases, with 18 bases between them. The CDR3 is 15 amino acids. Germline values: CDR1 SGHTA, CDR2 FQGNSA. CDR3 nucleotides: TGTGCCAGCAGAGCAGGGTGGGACCCAGTCTACGAGCAGTACTTC. Protein product: CASRAGWDPVYEQYF.

CDR3: CASSRLRGRNSYNEQFF. The CDR3 DNA reads TGTGCCAGCAGTAGACTACGAGGGAGGAACTCCTACAATGAGCAGTTCTTC. V and J are TRBV7-2 and TRBJ2-1; D may be TRBD2 (6 bases). V gave up 6 bases and J gave up 0 bases, with 18 bases separating them. The length of the CDR3 is 17 residues. Germline V lookup: CDR1 SGHTA, CDR2 FQGNSA.

The chain combines TRBV27 with TRBJ2-1; 9 nucleotides line up with TRBD2. The germline CDR1 and CDR2 sequences are MNHEY and SMNVEV (reference sequence). This CDR3 region has 16 residues. V shed 7 bases and J 6 bases; nucleotides not matched to a gene: 13. CDR3: CASILPGTSNVNEQFF. The CDR3 DNA sequence: TGTGCCAGCATCCTCCCCGGGACTAGCAACGTCAATGAGCAGTTCTTC.

To note about this clone: Other DNA sequences in this specimen translate into the identical CDR3. The chain recombines TRBV9 with TRBJ1-5; D is unclear. V lost 0 bases and J lost 4, with 5 bases in between. Germline values: CDR1 SGDLS, CDR2 YYNGEE. The CDR3 is made up of 13 amino acids. DNA for the CDR3: TGTGCCAGCAGCGTAGACCTGAATCAGCCCCAGCATTTT. This codes for CASSVDLNQPQHF.

This clone was picked up one time. The chain couples TRBV5-1 to TRBJ2-3, with 7 bases aligning to TRBD1. With 2 bases clipped from V and 0 bases from J, the junction kept 6 bases outside the gene matches. The CDR3 is made up of 16 amino acids. Germline loops: CDR1 SGHRS, CDR2 YFSETQ. This CDR3 is CASSLNRGRSTDTQYF. The CDR3 bases are TGCGCCAGCAGCTTAAACAGGGGACGGAGCACAGATACGCAGTATTTT.

V usage is TRBV28 and J usage is TRBJ2-7; 8 nucleotides align to TRBD2. Trimming removed 4 bases from V and 3 bases from J; junction bases left unmatched: 8. In germline, CDR1 is MDHEN, CDR2 SYDVKM. The CDR3 length is 15 residues. The CDR3 is CASSWGTRSNYEQYF. The DNA for the CDR3 is TGTGCCAGCAGTTGGGGGACTAGATCCAACTACGAGCAGTACTTC.

J is TRBJ2-7 and V is TRBV4-1; possible D gene TRBD1, 6 bases. The CDR3 totals 19 residues. Trimming removed 0 bases at V and 4 bases at J, with 25 bases between. Germline V gives CDR1 MGHRA, CDR2 YSYEKL. The CDR3 protein is CASSQERDPGQPSGYEQYF. CDR3 bases: TGCGCCAGCAGCCAAGAAAGAGATCCCGGACAGCCCTCGGGTTACGAGCAGTACTTC.

This clone was recorded once. This chain uses TRBV11-2 with TRBJ2-1; TRBD1 matches 8 bases. Trimming took 6 bases from V and 6 from J; bases not matched to a gene: 10. The CDR3 is 15 residues long. Per germline, CDR1 SGHAT and CDR2 FQNNGV. The CDR3 bases are TGTGCCAGCAGTCGGGGACGCGACAGGGGCAATGAGCAGTTCTTC. This translates into CASSRGRDRGNEQFF. Complete variable domain (other parts from reference TRBV11-2 and TRBJ2-1): EAGVAQSPRYKIIEKRQSVAFWCNPISGHATLYWYQQILGQGPKLLIQFQNNGVVDDSQLPKDRFSAERLKGVDSTLKIQPAKLEDSAVYLCASSRGRDRGNEQFFGPGTRLTVL.

The rearrangement links TRBV4-1 to TRBJ2-5; D may be TRBD2 (6 bases). Germline values: CDR1 MGHRA, CDR2 YSYEKL. Trimming shortened V by 2 bases and J by 4 bases, and 11 bases separated the two germline ends. This CDR3 spans 14 amino acids. CDR3 sequence reads: CASSQHWGGETQYF. CDR3 sequence (DNA): TGCGCCAGCAGCCAACATTGGGGAGGAGAGACCCAGTACTTC.

The chain joins TRBV19 to TRBJ2-2; 16 bases match TRBD2. The CDR3 is 20 residues long. Germline CDR1 reads LNHDA; CDR2 reads SQIVND (reference sequence). V lost 3 bases and J lost 0; bases outside the gene matches: 7. The CDR3 region is CASSIRGTSGRAANTGELFF. CDR3 nucleotides: TGTGCCAGTAGTATTAGGGGGACTAGCGGGAGGGCTGCGAACACCGGGGAGCTGTTTTTT.

The chain is built from TRBV6-5 and TRBJ2-3, with D possibly called TRBD1 or TRBD2 (6 bases each). V lost 3 bases to trimming and J lost 4 bases, with 17 bases between them. The length of the CDR3 is 16 residues. Germline V gene lookup returns CDR1 MNHEY and CDR2 SVGAGI. CDR3: CASSYRVGGPPDTQYF. As DNA, the CDR3 is TGTGCCAGCAGTTATCGTGTGGGGGGCCCCCCAGATACGCAGTATTTT.

The chain carries TRBV7-9 and TRBJ2-2, with unresolved D. Between the trimmed V and J ends, which lost 0 bases and 4 bases, there was a span of 6 bases. The germline V gene encodes CDR1 SEHNR and CDR2 FQNEAQ (reference sequence). The length of the CDR3 is 14 residues. The CDR3 here is CASSLASSTGELFF. The CDR3 nucleotides read TGTGCCAGCAGCTTAGCGTCTAGCACCGGGGAGCTGTTTTTT.

V is TRBV28 and J is TRBJ2-5, with D perhaps matching TRBD2 (5 bases). The CDR3 runs 13 residues. Germline values: CDR1 MDHEN, CDR2 SYDVKM. Between the trimmed V and J ends, which lost 8 bases and 5 bases, there was a span of 15 bases. The CDR3 here is CASGSLFRETQYF. In nucleotides, the CDR3 is TGTGCCAGCGGGAGTCTCTTTCGGGAGACCCAGTACTTC. Complete variable domain (other parts from reference TRBV28 and TRBJ2-5): DVKVTQSSRYLVKRTGEKVFLECVQDMDHENMFWYRQDPGLGLRLIYFSYDVKMKEKGDIPEGYSVSREKKERFSLILESASTNQTSMYLCASGSLFRETQYFGPGTRLLVL.

Regarding this clone: At the DNA level, this CDR3 is encoded by other sequences in the same sample as well. This chain joins TRBV5-1 and TRBJ2-7; 9 positions agree with TRBD2. Germline V gene sequence: CDR1 SGHRS, CDR2 YFSETQ. J lost 2 bases, V lost 3 bases, and 6 bases had no gene match. The CDR3 has 15 amino acids. The chain's CDR3 is CASSSGLAGTYEQYF. The CDR3 DNA is TGCGCCAGCAGCTCGGGACTAGCCGGAACCTACGAGCAGTACTTC.

With respect to this clone: Other DNA sequences in this sample translate to the same CDR3. The genes are TRBV18 and TRBJ2-5; D may correspond to TRBD1 or TRBD2 (5 bases each). The CDR3 spans 13 residues. Germline V CDR1 and CDR2: KGHSH, LQKENI. The V end was cut by 2 bases, the J end by 5 bases, with 9 bases between. The DNA of the CDR3 is TGTGCCAGCTCACCAGGGGGTCGGGAGACCCAGTACTTC. Translated: CASSPGGRETQYF. Looking up the rest from reference TRBV18 and TRBJ2-5 gives the full variable domain: NAGVMQNPRHLVRRRGQEARLRCSPMKGHSHVYWYRQLPEEGLKFMVYLQKENIIDESGMPKERFSAEFPKEGPSILRIQQVVRGDSAAYFCASSPGGRETQYFGPGTRLLVL.

In DNA, the CDR3 is TGTGCCAGCAGCACCTTAGCGGGACGCACAGATACGCAGTATTTT. Its translation is CASSTLAGRTDTQYF. V usage is TRBV7-9 and J usage is TRBJ2-3; 8 bases agree with TRBD2. The CDR3 sequence is 15 residues long. Germline V gives CDR1 SEHNR, CDR2 FQNEAQ (reference sequence). Trimming took 5 bases from V and 1 from J; bases not matched to a gene: 5.

The V call is TRBV27, the J call TRBJ2-5; a possible D gene is TRBD2 (5 bases). The CDR3 is made up of 15 amino acids. From germline, CDR1 is MNHEY and CDR2 SMNVEV (reference sequence). V dropped 3 bases and J dropped 4 bases, with 15 bases sitting between them. DNA of the CDR3: TGTGCCAGCAGTTTCGGCGGGTCCGGTGTAGAGACCCAGTACTTC. It translates to CASSFGGSGVETQYF.

The rearrangement joins TRBV6-6 to TRBJ2-5, with TRBD1 matching over 8 bases. V trimming: 5 bases; J trimming: 2 bases; junction bases outside the gene matches: 4. The length of the CDR3 is 14 residues. Germline V gives CDR1 MNHNY, CDR2 SVGAGI (reference sequence). CDR3 residues: CASSARQGQETQYF. The CDR3 coding sequence is TGTGCCAGCAGTGCAAGACAGGGGCAAGAGACCCAGTACTTC.

V and J are TRBV5-4 and TRBJ1-4; D gene uncertain. The CDR3 contains 14 residues. Per germline, CDR1 SGHNT and CDR2 YYREEE (reference sequence). Trimming pared 0 bases from V and 6 bases from J, leaving 9 bases between. The CDR3 nucleotides are TGTGCCAGCAGCTTGGGAGGGTTAGATGAAAAACTGTTTTTT. As protein: CASSLGGLDEKLFF.

J is TRBJ2-1 and V is TRBV5-6, with D perhaps matching TRBD1 (7 bases). This CDR3 is 16 amino acids long. The germline CDR1 and CDR2 sequences are SGHDT and YYEEEE. Trimming took 4 bases from V and 0 from J, leaving 14 bases between them. The CDR3 region is CASSHWRDSSYNEQFF. In nucleotides, the CDR3 is TGTGCCAGCAGCCACTGGAGGGACAGCTCCTACAATGAGCAGTTCTTC.

V gene TRBV30 combines with J gene TRBJ1-1, with 7 bases identical to TRBD1. The CDR3 length is 13 residues. Looked up from germline, CDR1 is GTSNPN and CDR2 is SVGIG (reference sequence). J lost 3 bases, V lost 0 bases, and 1 base had no gene match. The CDR3 loop reads CAWSVGQDTEAFF. The CDR3 DNA reads as TGTGCCTGGAGTGTTGGACAGGACACTGAAGCTTTCTTT.